The 20 T cell receptor beta chains presented below share a single source sample, sequenced in a study of blood T cell repertoires in COVID-19. Sequencing used immunoSEQ multiplex PCR; TCRdb keeps in-frame clones, though not all of them. In the table there are some 160,000 clones, around nine tenths of which are singletons. Sequencing was carried out using PBMCs or T cells enriched from blood (not recorded which). The receptors originated from a woman aged 50 to 60 who had recovered from COVID-19.

CDR3 DNA sequence: TGCAGCGTTGAACTCCGGAGCACCGGGGAGCTGTTTTTT. It yields the protein CSVELRSTGELFF. The chain joins TRBV29-1 to TRBJ2-2; no definite D call. The CDR3 extends over 13 amino acids. In germline, CDR1 is SQVTM, CDR2 ANQGSEA. The germline V and J ends were trimmed by 2 bases and 4 bases, with 8 bases remaining between them.

This chain connects TRBV7-2 to TRBJ1-3, with a weak D call TRBD1 (6 bases). Trimming took off 5 bases at V and 7 bases at J, with 15 bases between the two ends. The CDR3 totals 14 residues. Per germline, CDR1 SGHTA and CDR2 FQGNSA. DNA of the CDR3: TGTGCCAGCAGCGAGGGGGACGGATGGAACACCATATATTTT. Translating it yields CASSEGDGWNTIYF.

This clone was detected only once. This chain links TRBV19 with TRBJ1-2; 7 positions match TRBD1. Per germline, CDR1 LNHDA and CDR2 SQIVND (reference sequence). The CDR3 runs to 15 residues. V dropped 4 bases and J dropped 2; count of bases not matched to a gene: 7. CDR3: CASSKSDRENYGYTF. The CDR3 nucleotides read TGTGCCAGTAGTAAGTCCGACAGGGAGAACTATGGCTACACCTTC.

The rearrangement links TRBV29-1 to TRBJ1-1; 8 nucleotides match TRBD1. Unmatched junction bases numbered 11, after V lost 7 bases and J lost 7 bases. The CDR3 is made up of 13 amino acids. Germline assignment: CDR1 SQVTM and CDR2 ANQGSEA. The CDR3 DNA follows: TGCAGCGCGGCCGGACAGGGCAACTTTGAAGCTTTCTTT. Translating gives CSAAGQGNFEAFF.

The chain carries TRBV9 and TRBJ1-6; 9 nucleotides match TRBD1. Germline lookup yields CDR1 SGDLS and CDR2 YYNGEE. V gave up 0 bases and J gave up 4 bases; unmatched junction bases: 5. The CDR3 is 17 residues long. The CDR3 bases are TGTGCCAGCAGCGTAGGTTGGGACAGGGAATATAATTCACCCCTCCACTTT. Protein product: CASSVGWDREYNSPLHF.

The sample holds one count of this clone. V usage is TRBV6-1 and J usage is TRBJ2-3; 9 bases are shared with TRBD2. The V gene's germline CDR1 is MNHNS and CDR2 SASEGT. With V trimmed by 3 bases and J by 6 bases, 7 bases remained unmatched. This CDR3 spans 15 amino acids. CDR3 sequence (DNA): TGTGCCAGCAGTGAGTCGCGGGGGGGCCTGGATACGCAGTATTTT. Translating it yields CASSESRGGLDTQYF.

The chain is built from TRBV3-1 (or the pseudogene TRBV3-2) and TRBJ2-5; 13 nucleotides agree with TRBD2. Looked up from germline, CDR1 is LGHDT and CDR2 is YNNKEL (reference sequence). The CDR3 extends over 16 amino acids. Unmatched junction bases numbered 4, after V lost 4 bases and J lost 2 bases. This CDR3 reads CASSRGTSGVQETQYF. The CDR3 nucleotides read TGTGCCAGCAGCCGGGGGACTAGCGGGGTACAAGAGACCCAGTACTTC.

CDR3 region: CASSWTGTNYGYTF. As DNA, the CDR3 is TGTGCCAGCAGTTGGACAGGGACTAACTATGGCTACACCTTC. The J gene is TRBJ1-2, the V gene TRBV2; TRBD1 matches at 8 bases. CDR1 and CDR2 from the germline V gene are SNHLY and FYNNEI. This CDR3 has 14 residues. The junction had 2 bases not matched to a gene; V was cut back by 5 bases and J by 0 bases.

V is TRBV29-1 and J is TRBJ2-3, with TRBD2 matching over 9 bases. Trimming at V came to 3 bases and at J to 6 bases, leaving 10 bases not matched to a gene. Germline values: CDR1 SQVTM, CDR2 ANQGSEA. This CDR3 contains 15 residues. CDR3 protein: CSVDHRRGGPDTQYF. CDR3 DNA: TGCAGCGTTGATCATCGGCGGGGGGGCCCGGATACGCAGTATTTT.

The genes are TRBV6-1 and TRBJ1-5, with TRBD1 matching 7 bases. V lost 6 bases, J lost 2 bases, and 7 bases stayed unmatched. Germline CDR1 reads MNHNS; CDR2 reads SASEGT. The CDR3 length is 15 residues. The CDR3 region has the DNA TGTGCCAGCAGGGCAGGGGGTGGAGGCAATCAGCCCCAGCATTTT. This codes for CASRAGGGGNQPQHF.

The chain links TRBV3-1 (or the pseudogene TRBV3-2) to TRBJ2-7; TRBD1 aligns across 8 bases. The CDR3 sequence is 16 residues long. CDR1 is LGHDT and CDR2 is YNNKEL in the germline V gene (reference sequence). J was trimmed by 2 bases and V by 4 bases; bases with no gene match: 10. The CDR3 spells CASSPLDRVAAYEQYF. In DNA form, the CDR3 reads TGTGCCAGCAGCCCTTTGGACAGGGTGGCCGCCTACGAGCAGTACTTC.

This chain links TRBV5-1 with TRBJ1-4, with D possibly matching TRBD1 (5 bases). CDR1 and CDR2 (germline): SGHRS, YFSETQ. The CDR3 consists of 14 residues. V shed 6 bases and J shed 6 bases, with 15 bases lying between them. The CDR3 DNA reads as TGCGCCAGCAACCTCGGGGGACCGGATGAAAAACTGTTTTTT. Its protein is CASNLGGPDEKLFF.

The rearrangement uses TRBV27 and TRBJ2-1; maybe TRBD2 (6 bases). CDR3 length: 14 amino acids. The germline V gene encodes CDR1 MNHEY and CDR2 SMNVEV (reference sequence). V was trimmed by 7 bases and J by 1 base, leaving 11 bases between them. The CDR3 DNA is TGTGCCAGCACCTTAGCGGAATCCTACAATGAGCAGTTCTTC. It translates to CASTLAESYNEQFF.

The chain uses TRBV5-5 and TRBJ2-1; 8 bases match TRBD2. CDR1 is SGHKS and CDR2 is YYEKEE in the germline V gene (reference sequence). The CDR3 runs 16 residues. V was pared by 2 bases and J by 5 bases, with 9 bases of the junction left unmatched. The CDR3 sequence: CASSFLAGGDDNEQFF. CDR3 DNA: TGTGCCAGCAGCTTTTTGGCGGGGGGTGACGACAATGAGCAGTTCTTC. Complete variable domain (other parts from reference TRBV5-5 and TRBJ2-1): DAGVTQSPTHLIKTRGQQVTLRCSPISGHKSVSWYQQVLGQGPQFIFQYYEKEERGRGNFPDRFSARQFPNYSSELNVNALLLGDSALYLCASSFLAGGDDNEQFFGPGTRLTVL.

This chain connects TRBV6-2 or TRBV6-3 to TRBJ2-3, with 8 bases lining up with TRBD2. Looked up from germline, CDR1 is MNHEY and CDR2 is SVGEGT. V dropped 6 bases and J dropped 1; count of bases not matched to a gene: 6. This CDR3 is built from 15 residues. CDR3 bases: TGTGCCAGCAGCGTAGCGGGGTCCCGCACAGATACGCAGTATTTT. Its protein product is CASSVAGSRTDTQYF.

The chain couples TRBV19 to TRBJ1-4, with D maybe TRBD1 (5 bases). V was trimmed by 6 bases and J by 5 bases, leaving 13 bases between them. In germline, CDR1 is LNHDA, CDR2 SQIVND (reference sequence). This CDR3 comprises 14 residues. CDR3 nucleotides: TGTGCCAGTAGCCGGGACTATGGGAATGAAAAACTGTTTTTT. Protein product: CASSRDYGNEKLFF.

The rearrangement uses TRBV5-1 and TRBJ2-3; possibly TRBD2 for D (5 bases). V was shortened by 0 bases and J by 4 bases, with 18 bases between the two germline ends. Germline values: CDR1 SGHRS, CDR2 YFSETQ. The CDR3 contains 17 residues. The CDR3 DNA is TGCGCCAGCAGCTTGGCCTCCCGGTCTAGCAAGCCAGATACGCAGTATTTT. Its translation: CASSLASRSSKPDTQYF.

The chain combines TRBV4-2 with TRBJ2-2, with TRBD2 matching over 15 bases. CDR1 and CDR2 from the germline V gene are LGHNA and YNFKEQ. This CDR3 is 18 amino acids long. Trimming at V came to 5 bases and at J to 6 bases, leaving 10 bases not matched to a gene. The CDR3 DNA reads as TGTGCCAGCAGCTTTCGGACTAGCGGGGGGGCCGACCCCGGGGAGCTGTTTTTT. Translating gives CASSFRTSGGADPGELFF.

The gene calls are TRBV18 and TRBJ2-5; TRBD2 might be the D (7 bases). The V end was cut by 2 bases, the J end by 4 bases, with 11 bases between. The CDR3 length is 14 residues. The germline V gene encodes CDR1 KGHSH and CDR2 LQKENI. The CDR3, as DNA: TGTGCCAGCTCACCAAGAGGGGGGGGAGAGACCCAGTACTTC. Its protein is CASSPRGGGETQYF. The full variable domain, with the rest looked up from reference TRBV18 and TRBJ2-5, is NAGVMQNPRHLVRRRGQEARLRCSPMKGHSHVYWYRQLPEEGLKFMVYLQKENIIDESGMPKERFSAEFPKEGPSILRIQQVVRGDSAAYFCASSPRGGGETQYFGPGTRLLVL.

The gene calls are TRBV13 and TRBJ1-5; D perhaps matches TRBD1 (6 bases). Germline assignment: CDR1 PRHDT and CDR2 FYEKMQ (reference sequence). This CDR3 has 13 amino acids. Deletions cut 2 bases from V and 4 bases from J, with 6 bases between. The CDR3 is CASSLRGNQPQHF. The CDR3 DNA reads as TGTGCCAGCAGCTTAAGGGGGAATCAGCCCCAGCATTTT.